This is a list of T cell receptor beta chains from one sample in a study of blood T cell repertoires in COVID-19. Profiled with immunoSEQ multiplex PCR; TCRdb holds only in-frame clones, not every one. The data show fewer than 85,000 clones, with roughly 80% seen just once and about 20% held by the top ten. The material sequenced was peripheral blood. The receptors originated from a woman aged 55-69 years with acute or convalescent COVID-19. CDR3s include the opening cysteine and the closing phenylalanine or tryptophan. Fields, in order: CDR3 protein, CDR3 DNA, V gene, D gene, J gene, clone size. The D gene is left open where the match is weak. The size field is filled for only some rows; it gives once, few, many or a size class.

cdr3_aa: CASSQIAGRAFF
cdr3_nt: TGCGCCAGCAGCCAAATCGCGGGCCGGGCTTTCTTT
v_call: TRBV4-1
d_call: .
j_call: TRBJ1-1
clone_size: .

cdr3_aa: CASRTRNTGELFF
cdr3_nt: TGTGCCAGCAGGACTCGTAACACCGGGGAGCTGTTTTTT
v_call: TRBV6-5
d_call: .
j_call: TRBJ2-2
clone_size: .

cdr3_aa: CASSQDQGRKLFF
cdr3_nt: TGTGCCAGCAGCCAAGACCAGGGTAGGAAACTGTTTTTT
v_call: TRBV3-1/TRBV3-2
d_call: .
j_call: TRBJ1-4
clone_size: .

cdr3_aa: CASRATGQQDTEAFF
cdr3_nt: TGTGCCAGCAGAGCTACCGGACAGCAAGACACTGAAGCTTTCTTT
v_call: TRBV3-1/TRBV3-2
d_call: .
j_call: TRBJ1-1
clone_size: .

cdr3_aa: CASSLGGGRDTEAFF
cdr3_nt: TGTGCCAGCAGCCTAGGGGGGGGCCGGGACACTGAAGCTTTCTTT
v_call: TRBV5-4
d_call: .
j_call: TRBJ1-1
clone_size: .

cdr3_aa: CAGFPGGKYNEQFF
cdr3_nt: TGTGCCGGCTTCCCAGGGGGCAAATACAATGAGCAGTTCTTC
v_call: TRBV19
d_call: TRBD1
j_call: TRBJ2-1
clone_size: .

cdr3_aa: CSVSMSTDTQYF
cdr3_nt: TGCAGCGTCAGTATGAGCACAGATACGCAGTATTTT
v_call: TRBV29-1
d_call: .
j_call: TRBJ2-3
clone_size: many

cdr3_aa: CASSLEGETQYF
cdr3_nt: TGTGCCAGCAGTTTAGAGGGGGAGACCCAGTACTTC
v_call: TRBV12-3/TRBV12-4
d_call: .
j_call: TRBJ2-5
clone_size: .

cdr3_aa: CATSVSGGVDEQFF
cdr3_nt: TGTGCCACCAGTGTTAGCGGGGGGGTTGATGAGCAGTTCTTC
v_call: TRBV24-1
d_call: TRBD2
j_call: TRBJ2-1
clone_size: .

cdr3_aa: CAISEGSGGQFF
cdr3_nt: TGTGCCATCAGTGAGGGCAGCGGCGGGCAGTTCTTC
v_call: TRBV10-3
d_call: .
j_call: TRBJ2-1
clone_size: .

cdr3_aa: CASSILAGGNTEAFF
cdr3_nt: TGTGCCAGCAGTATACTTGCGGGGGGGAACACTGAAGCTTTCTTT
v_call: TRBV2
d_call: .
j_call: TRBJ1-1
clone_size: .

cdr3_aa: CASSYVLAGDLSYNEQFF
cdr3_nt: TGTGCCAGCAGCTACGTACTAGCGGGGGATCTCTCCTACAATGAGCAGTTCTTC
v_call: TRBV27
d_call: TRBD2
j_call: TRBJ2-1
clone_size: .

cdr3_aa: CASSLSAGGAANEQFF
cdr3_nt: TGTGCCAGTAGTTTATCAGCCGGGGGGGCTGCCAATGAGCAGTTCTTC
v_call: TRBV19
d_call: TRBD2
j_call: TRBJ2-1
clone_size: .

cdr3_aa: CASSPPPGQGYNEQFF
cdr3_nt: TGTGCCAGCTCACCACCTCCGGGACAGGGCTACAATGAGCAGTTCTTC
v_call: TRBV18
d_call: TRBD1
j_call: TRBJ2-1
clone_size: .

cdr3_aa: CASSLFRGIEQPQHF
cdr3_nt: TGTGCCAGCAGCTTGTTCAGGGGCATCGAACAGCCCCAGCATTTT
v_call: TRBV5-8
d_call: .
j_call: TRBJ1-5
clone_size: .

cdr3_aa: CALQGGLGETQYF
cdr3_nt: TGTGCCCTCCAGGGGGGACTAGGAGAGACCCAGTACTTC
v_call: TRBV10-3
d_call: .
j_call: TRBJ2-5
clone_size: .

cdr3_aa: CASSLAAGAGGYTF
cdr3_nt: TGTGCCAGCAGCTTGGCCGCAGGGGCCGGTGGCTACACCTTC
v_call: TRBV5-8
d_call: .
j_call: TRBJ1-2
clone_size: .

cdr3_aa: CASSPRGPEEKLFF
cdr3_nt: TGTGCCAGCTCACCAAGGGGGCCGGAAGAAAAACTGTTTTTT
v_call: TRBV18
d_call: TRBD1
j_call: TRBJ1-4
clone_size: .

cdr3_aa: CASSLSTGGAFEQYF
cdr3_nt: TGTGCCAGCAGTTTATCGACAGGGGGCGCGTTCGAGCAGTACTTC
v_call: TRBV27
d_call: TRBD1
j_call: TRBJ2-7
clone_size: .

cdr3_aa: CASIPRDKGTDTQYF
cdr3_nt: TGTGCCAGCATCCCCCGGGACAAGGGCACAGATACGCAGTATTTT
v_call: TRBV6-6
d_call: .
j_call: TRBJ2-3
clone_size: .

cdr3_aa: CASSPPMDSKERGYTF
cdr3_nt: TGTGCCAGCAGCCCTCCTATGGACAGCAAAGAGCGTGGCTACACCTTC
v_call: TRBV6-6
d_call: .
j_call: TRBJ1-2
clone_size: .

cdr3_aa: CASSTMDRNTGELFF
cdr3_nt: TGTGCCAGCAGCACGATGGACAGGAACACCGGGGAGCTGTTTTTT
v_call: TRBV6-2/TRBV6-3
d_call: .
j_call: TRBJ2-2
clone_size: few

cdr3_aa: CAWSRDSALEPQHF
cdr3_nt: TGTGCCTGGAGTAGGGACAGCGCCTTGGAGCCCCAGCATTTT
v_call: TRBV30
d_call: TRBD1
j_call: TRBJ1-5
clone_size: .

cdr3_aa: CASSLFPSGEGTPLHF
cdr3_nt: TGTGCCAGCAGCTTATTCCCTTCGGGGGAGGGAACACCCCTCCACTTT
v_call: TRBV7-2
d_call: .
j_call: TRBJ1-6
clone_size: .

cdr3_aa: CASSGGTSGVNEQFF
cdr3_nt: TGTGCCAGCAGTGGGGGGACTAGCGGGGTAAATGAGCAGTTCTTC
v_call: TRBV7-9
d_call: TRBD2
j_call: TRBJ2-1
clone_size: few

cdr3_aa: CASTIEGGSYGYTF
cdr3_nt: TGTGCCAGTACCATCGAAGGGGGTAGCTATGGCTACACCTTC
v_call: TRBV19
d_call: .
j_call: TRBJ1-2
clone_size: .

cdr3_aa: CATSNYRGNYGYTF
cdr3_nt: TGTGCCACCAGCAACTACAGGGGTAACTATGGCTACACCTTC
v_call: TRBV15
d_call: TRBD1
j_call: TRBJ1-2
clone_size: .

cdr3_aa: CASSSDRDRDYEQYF
cdr3_nt: TGTGCCAGCAGCTCCGACCGGGACAGGGATTACGAGCAGTACTTC
v_call: TRBV11-3
d_call: TRBD1
j_call: TRBJ2-7
clone_size: .

cdr3_aa: CASSLASAVNYGYTF
cdr3_nt: TGTGCCAGCAGCTTAGCGTCGGCGGTTAACTATGGCTACACCTTC
v_call: TRBV7-2
d_call: .
j_call: TRBJ1-2
clone_size: .

cdr3_aa: CASSSTGIQGGYTF
cdr3_nt: TGTGCCAGCAGTTCGACAGGTATACAGGGTGGCTACACCTTC
v_call: TRBV6-2/TRBV6-3
d_call: .
j_call: TRBJ1-2
clone_size: few

cdr3_aa: CASSSGTGGEETQYF
cdr3_nt: TGTGCCAGCAGCTCCGGGACAGGGGGCGAAGAGACCCAGTACTTC
v_call: TRBV7-7
d_call: TRBD1
j_call: TRBJ2-5
clone_size: .

cdr3_aa: CASSPGVTRTTDTQYF
cdr3_nt: TGCGCCAGCAGCCCGGGGGTTACTAGAACCACAGATACGCAGTATTTT
v_call: TRBV5-1
d_call: .
j_call: TRBJ2-3
clone_size: few

cdr3_aa: CASSPQMNTEAFF
cdr3_nt: TGCGCCAGCAGCCCCCAGATGAACACTGAAGCTTTCTTT
v_call: TRBV5-1
d_call: .
j_call: TRBJ1-1
clone_size: .

cdr3_aa: CASSLRSGDYGYTF
cdr3_nt: TGTGCCAGCAGTTTACGTTCAGGGGACTATGGCTACACCTTC
v_call: TRBV27
d_call: .
j_call: TRBJ1-2
clone_size: .

cdr3_aa: CASIRDSAYSGANVLTF
cdr3_nt: TGTGCCAGCATCCGGGACAGTGCTTACTCTGGGGCCAACGTCCTGACTTTC
v_call: TRBV11-2
d_call: TRBD1
j_call: TRBJ2-6
clone_size: once

cdr3_aa: CASSSTGWEQYF
cdr3_nt: TGCGCCAGCAGCTCGACAGGGTGGGAGCAGTACTTC
v_call: TRBV5-1
d_call: TRBD1
j_call: TRBJ2-7
clone_size: many

cdr3_aa: CASSPTSGDSYEQYF
cdr3_nt: TGTGCCAGCAGCCCTACGTCGGGAGACTCCTACGAGCAGTACTTC
v_call: TRBV11-2
d_call: .
j_call: TRBJ2-7
clone_size: few

cdr3_aa: CASSLQTGGASEAFF
cdr3_nt: TGTGCCAGCAGCCTCCAGACAGGGGGCGCATCTGAAGCTTTCTTT
v_call: TRBV7-9
d_call: TRBD1
j_call: TRBJ1-1
clone_size: .

cdr3_aa: CASSIGQGFSPLHF
cdr3_nt: TGTGCCAGCAGCATAGGACAGGGATTTTCACCCCTCCACTTT
v_call: TRBV5-5
d_call: TRBD1
j_call: TRBJ1-6
clone_size: .

cdr3_aa: CASSLTGQGEETQYF
cdr3_nt: TGCGCCAGCAGCCTGACTGGACAGGGAGAAGAGACCCAGTACTTC
v_call: TRBV5-1
d_call: TRBD1
j_call: TRBJ2-5
clone_size: .

cdr3_aa: CASKQGVFQASTEAFF
cdr3_nt: TGTGCCAGCAAACAGGGGGTGTTTCAAGCGAGCACTGAAGCTTTCTTT
v_call: TRBV19
d_call: TRBD1
j_call: TRBJ1-1
clone_size: .

cdr3_aa: CAISGQNTEAFF
cdr3_nt: TGTGCCATCAGTGGGCAGAACACTGAAGCTTTCTTT
v_call: TRBV10-3
d_call: .
j_call: TRBJ1-1
clone_size: .

cdr3_aa: CASSEGQEDNSPLHF
cdr3_nt: TGTGCCAGCAGTGAAGGACAGGAGGATAATTCACCCCTCCACTTT
v_call: TRBV6-1
d_call: .
j_call: TRBJ1-6
clone_size: .

cdr3_aa: CASSLNRQETQYF
cdr3_nt: TGTGCCAGCAGCTTAAACAGACAAGAGACCCAGTACTTC
v_call: TRBV7-2
d_call: .
j_call: TRBJ2-5
clone_size: .

cdr3_aa: CASSYGGGRETQYF
cdr3_nt: TGTGCCAGCAGTTACGGCGGGGGAAGGGAGACCCAGTACTTC
v_call: TRBV6-5
d_call: TRBD2
j_call: TRBJ2-5
clone_size: .

cdr3_aa: CASSESGGNNEQFF
cdr3_nt: TGCGCCAGCAGTGAGTCCGGGGGAAACAATGAGCAGTTCTTC
v_call: TRBV10-1
d_call: .
j_call: TRBJ2-1
clone_size: many

cdr3_aa: CASSQALQGDYGYTF
cdr3_nt: TGCGCCAGCAGCCAAGCACTTCAGGGTGACTATGGCTACACCTTC
v_call: TRBV4-3
d_call: .
j_call: TRBJ1-2
clone_size: few

cdr3_aa: CAWSVTGGLSDTQYF
cdr3_nt: TGTGCCTGGAGTGTGACAGGGGGGTTGTCAGATACGCAGTATTTT
v_call: TRBV30
d_call: TRBD1
j_call: TRBJ2-3
clone_size: once

cdr3_aa: CASSPSQQGREKLFF
cdr3_nt: TGTGCCAGCTCACCAAGTCAGCAGGGCCGAGAAAAACTGTTTTTT
v_call: TRBV18
d_call: .
j_call: TRBJ1-4
clone_size: once

cdr3_aa: CAWSMTAGANVLTF
cdr3_nt: TGTGCCTGGAGTATGACAGCTGGGGCCAACGTCCTGACTTTC
v_call: TRBV30
d_call: .
j_call: TRBJ2-6
clone_size: few

cdr3_aa: CASSSQGSSYEQYF
cdr3_nt: TGTGCCAGCAGCAGCCAGGGTAGCTCCTACGAGCAGTACTTC
v_call: TRBV7-2
d_call: .
j_call: TRBJ2-7
clone_size: .

cdr3_aa: CASSFDRPITYEQYF
cdr3_nt: TGCGCCAGCAGCTTCGACAGACCTATTACCTACGAGCAGTACTTC
v_call: TRBV5-1
d_call: .
j_call: TRBJ2-7
clone_size: .

cdr3_aa: CASSSIERGAQYF
cdr3_nt: TGTGCCAGCAGCTCCATAGAGCGGGGGGCTCAGTACTTC
v_call: TRBV9
d_call: TRBD2
j_call: TRBJ2-4
clone_size: .

cdr3_aa: CASSLERGNQPQHF
cdr3_nt: TGTGCCAGCAGCTTAGAGAGGGGGAATCAGCCCCAGCATTTT
v_call: TRBV7-2
d_call: .
j_call: TRBJ1-5
clone_size: medium-sized

cdr3_aa: CATSAPGVIGETQYF
cdr3_nt: TGTGCCACCAGTGCACCAGGGGTTATTGGAGAGACCCAGTACTTC
v_call: TRBV24-1
d_call: .
j_call: TRBJ2-5
clone_size: once

cdr3_aa: CASSSPGENYGYTF
cdr3_nt: TGTGCCAGTAGCTCTCCGGGGGAAAACTATGGCTACACCTTC
v_call: TRBV19
d_call: .
j_call: TRBJ1-2
clone_size: .

cdr3_aa: CASSFSAGRKLFF
cdr3_nt: TGTGCCAGCAGTTTTTCCGCCGGGAGAAAACTGTTTTTT
v_call: TRBV12-3/TRBV12-4
d_call: .
j_call: TRBJ1-4
clone_size: .

cdr3_aa: CASRTRENNEQFF
cdr3_nt: TGTGCCAGCAGAACCCGGGAAAACAATGAGCAGTTCTTC
v_call: TRBV5-4
d_call: .
j_call: TRBJ2-1
clone_size: .

cdr3_aa: CASSPRRYRGPGNTIYF
cdr3_nt: TGTGCCAGCAGCCCCCGGCGGTACAGGGGGCCTGGAAACACCATATATTTT
v_call: TRBV7-9
d_call: TRBD1
j_call: TRBJ1-3
clone_size: .

cdr3_aa: CASSRGTNTEAFF
cdr3_nt: TGTGCCAGCAGCAGGGGGACGAACACTGAAGCTTTCTTT
v_call: TRBV6-5
d_call: TRBD1
j_call: TRBJ1-1
clone_size: .